The 24 T cell receptor beta chains below come from one sample, sequenced in a study of blood T cell repertoires in COVID-19. TCRdb keeps only in-frame clones here, not all; method: immunoSEQ multiplex PCR. In the table there are over 25,000 clones, 89% of which are singletons. Sequencing was carried out using peripheral blood. The source is a human donor in a cohort sampled during active COVID-19.

The chain combines TRBV14 with TRBJ2-1; weak D call: TRBD2 (5 bases). This CDR3 is 17 amino acids long. Germline V CDR1 and CDR2: SGHDN, FVKESK. V shed 1 base and J shed 4 bases, with 17 bases lying between them. The CDR3 sequence: CASSQVFTGLHYNEQFF. CDR3 in DNA: TGTGCCAGCAGCCAAGTCTTTACGGGATTGCATTACAATGAGCAGTTCTTC.

This chain connects TRBV5-6 to TRBJ2-7; perhaps TRBD2 as D (6 bases). V dropped 0 bases and J dropped 2 bases, with 9 bases sitting between them. Germline assignment: CDR1 SGHDT and CDR2 YYEEEE. The CDR3 is made up of 14 amino acids. Here the CDR3 DNA reads TGTGCCAGCAGCTTGGGGACTACCACCTACGAGCAGTACTTC. Encoded protein: CASSLGTTTYEQYF.

The J gene is TRBJ2-3, the V gene TRBV5-4, with D tentatively TRBD1 (6 bases). Germline V lookup: CDR1 SGHNT, CDR2 YYREEE (reference sequence). V was shortened by 1 base and J by 4 bases, with 13 bases between the two germline ends. This CDR3 region has 15 residues. CDR3 DNA sequence: TGTGCCAGCAGCTTGAGGCGGACAGTCGCAGATACGCAGTATTTT. As protein: CASSLRRTVADTQYF.

The chain has TRBV12-3 or TRBV12-4 and TRBJ2-2; D is undetermined. This CDR3 comprises 12 residues. Deletions cut 6 bases from V and 6 bases from J, with 8 bases between. DNA of the CDR3: TGTGCCAGCAGCCCGTCGGCCGGGGAGCTGTTTTTT. Encoded protein: CASSPSAGELFF.

The chain has TRBV6-5 and TRBJ2-6; no clear D. The CDR3 covers 14 residues. V was pared by 5 bases and J by 0 bases, with 5 bases between. In germline, CDR1 is MNHEY, CDR2 SVGAGI. For the CDR3, the DNA is TGTGCCAGCAGTCCCAGCTCTGGGGCCAACGTCCTGACTTTC. This gives the protein CASSPSSGANVLTF.

The chain has TRBV6-2 or TRBV6-3 and TRBJ2-4, with TRBD2 matching over 7 bases. CDR3 length: 16 amino acids. With 5 bases clipped from V and 0 bases from J, the junction kept 7 bases outside the gene matches. Germline V gives CDR1 MNHEY, CDR2 SVGEGT. The CDR3 protein is CASSTTSDIAKNIQYF. The CDR3 coding sequence is TGTGCCAGCAGTACAACTAGCGACATAGCCAAAAACATTCAGTACTTC.

This chain uses TRBV18 with TRBJ1-5; D gene uncertain. V lost 4 bases to trimming and J lost 7 bases, with 14 bases between them. CDR1 KGHSH and CDR2 LQKENI come from the germline V gene. The CDR3 extends over 14 amino acids. CDR3 DNA sequence: TGTGCCAGCTCACAACAGCCGAACGGACAGCCCCAGCATTTT. Amino acid sequence: CASSQQPNGQPQHF.

This sequence joins TRBV5-1 and TRBJ2-7; unclear D gene. Trimming shortened V by 0 bases and J by 5 bases, and 6 bases separated the two germline ends. CDR3 size: 12 residues. Germline CDR1 is SGHRS and CDR2 is YFSETQ. The chain's CDR3 is CASSLDRDEQYF. The CDR3 coding sequence is TGCGCCAGCAGCTTGGATCGTGACGAGCAGTACTTC.

Only one count was recorded for this clone. V is TRBV6-1 and J is TRBJ2-7; 7 bases align to TRBD2. CDR1 and CDR2 (germline): MNHNS, SASEGT. Trimming at V came to 2 bases and at J to 4 bases, leaving 2 bases not matched to a gene. This CDR3 is 13 amino acids long. This CDR3 is CASSEQGGYEQYF. The CDR3, as DNA: TGTGCCAGCAGTGAACAGGGAGGGTACGAGCAGTACTTC.

This rearrangement joins TRBV11-2 to TRBJ1-4; D is perhaps TRBD1 (6 bases). This CDR3 comprises 15 residues. V lost 5 bases and J 8 bases, leaving 18 bases between the germline ends. Germline V gives CDR1 SGHAT, CDR2 FQNNGV. The CDR3, as DNA: TGTGCCAGCAGCAAAACAGGGACCCGAGGAGAAAAACTGTTTTTT. This encodes CASSKTGTRGEKLFF.

V and J are TRBV7-2 and TRBJ2-5, with TRBD1 matching 7 bases. In germline, CDR1 is SGHTA, CDR2 FQGNSA. The CDR3 is made up of 15 amino acids. J lost 2 bases, V lost 4 bases, and 7 bases had no gene match. Here the CDR3 reads CASSSGQAKQETQYF. The CDR3 DNA is TGTGCCAGCAGCTCAGGACAGGCGAAACAAGAGACCCAGTACTTC.

This clone was seen a few times. The chain combines TRBV7-8 with TRBJ2-1; 7 nucleotides align to TRBD2. The CDR3 sequence is 15 residues long. Germline V gene sequence: CDR1 SGHVS, CDR2 FQNEAQ. Unmatched junction bases numbered 2, after V lost 2 bases and J lost 1 base. The CDR3 protein is CASSLHGGSYNEQFF. The CDR3 region has the DNA TGTGCCAGCAGCTTACACGGGGGGTCCTACAATGAGCAGTTCTTC.

The chain links TRBV18 to TRBJ1-2; TRBD1 matches 7 bases. This CDR3 spans 16 amino acids. Unmatched junction bases numbered 12, after V lost 1 base and J lost 7 bases. CDR1 and CDR2 from the germline V gene are KGHSH and LQKENI. CDR3 protein: CASSPRAGGMDLGYTF. CDR3 bases: TGTGCCAGCTCACCACGGGCAGGGGGAATGGACCTTGGCTACACCTTC.

The chain combines TRBV7-2 with TRBJ1-6; unclear D gene. This CDR3 contains 17 residues. Trimming cost V 6 bases and J 0 bases, with 15 bases left between them. Germline-derived CDR1 and CDR2 are SGHTA and FQGNSA. The CDR3 sequence: CASSLGIGSSYNSPLHF. The CDR3 bases are TGTGCCAGCAGTCTAGGTATAGGAAGCTCCTATAATTCACCCCTCCACTTT.

J is TRBJ1-3 and V is TRBV6-5; 7 positions match TRBD1. CDR1 is MNHEY and CDR2 is SVGAGI in the germline V gene. The CDR3 is 14 amino acids. Trimming cost V 9 bases and J 0 bases; bases outside gene matches: 5. The CDR3 DNA is TGTGCCAGTCGACAGGGCCTCTCTGGAAACACCATATATTTT. It yields the protein CASRQGLSGNTIYF.

V gene TRBV11-2 combines with J gene TRBJ2-7; the match to TRBD1 covers 9 bases. The CDR3 is 14 residues long. V shed 6 bases, J shed 3 bases, and the junction held 6 bases outside the gene matches. Per germline, CDR1 SGHAT and CDR2 FQNNGV. The CDR3 DNA reads TGTGCCAGCAGGGCTACAGGGGGCCTCTACGAGCAGTACTTC. This gives the protein CASRATGGLYEQYF.

A few counts support this clone. Here the CDR3 reads CASTPTSRGSPLHF. The CDR3 nucleotides read TGTGCCAGCACACCTACATCCAGGGGTTCACCCCTCCACTTT. The chain joins TRBV28 to TRBJ1-6; tentatively, D is TRBD1 (6 bases). The germline CDR1 and CDR2 sequences are MDHEN and SYDVKM. V gave up 7 bases and J gave up 9 bases, with 16 bases separating them. This CDR3 region has 14 residues. Together with reference TRBV28 and TRBJ1-6, the CDR3 gives the full variable domain: DVKVTQSSRYLVKRTGEKVFLECVQDMDHENMFWYRQDPGLGLRLIYFSYDVKMKEKGDIPEGYSVSREKKERFSLILESASTNQTSMYLCASTPTSRGSPLHFGNGTRLTVT.

The chain employs TRBV24-1 and TRBJ1-5; D is possibly TRBD1 (5 bases). The CDR3 is 13 amino acids. V was clipped by 8 bases and J by 6 bases, with 13 bases between them. Germline V gene data show CDR1 as KGHDR and CDR2 as SFDVKD. The CDR3 DNA reads TGTGCCACCACCCCCGGGGGGGGTCAGCCCCAGCATTTT. Protein: CATTPGGGQPQHF.

This chain joins TRBV19 and TRBJ2-3; TRBD2 aligns across 7 bases. CDR3 length: 15 amino acids. The J segment lost 1 base and the V segment lost 3 bases, leaving 4 bases of the junction unmatched. CDR1 and CDR2 (germline): LNHDA, SQIVND (reference sequence). The DNA of the CDR3 is TGTGCCAGTAGTATTGGGGCGGGGGGCACAGATACGCAGTATTTT. Residues: CASSIGAGGTDTQYF.

In its sample, this clone was seen a few times. This chain uses TRBV10-1 with TRBJ1-2, with 7 bases identical to TRBD1. J gave up 4 bases and V 4 bases, and 6 bases lay outside the gene matches. Germline CDR1 reads WNHNN; CDR2 reads SYGVQD (reference sequence). The CDR3 extends over 14 amino acids. CDR3 amino acids: CASSALDRAYGYTF. CDR3 DNA sequence: TGCGCCAGCAGTGCATTAGACAGGGCCTATGGCTACACCTTC.

This sequence joins TRBV10-3 and TRBJ1-4; the D is unclear. From germline, CDR1 is ENHRY and CDR2 SYGVKD. Trimming removed 4 bases at V and 8 bases at J, with 11 bases between. CDR3 length: 13 amino acids. In nucleotides, the CDR3 is TGTGCCATCAGTGGAGGCACGGGAGAAAAACTGTTTTTT. Translated, it gives CAISGGTGEKLFF.

Only one count was recorded for this clone. CDR3 in DNA: TGTGCCAGCAGCATAACTTCCGGGACAGGGGGGAATCAGCCCCAGCATTTT. Translating gives CASSITSGTGGNQPQHF. The V call is TRBV7-6, the J call TRBJ1-5; 11 bases map to TRBD1. Losses at the gene ends were 5 bases for V and 4 bases for J; bases not matched to a gene: 10. Germline-derived CDR1 and CDR2 are SGHVS and FNYEAQ. The CDR3 totals 17 residues.

The chain has TRBV7-2 and TRBJ1-1; D is undetermined. Germline assignment: CDR1 SGHTA and CDR2 FQGNSA. Trimming shortened V by 2 bases and J by 8 bases, and 12 bases separated the two germline ends. The CDR3 runs to 13 residues. For the CDR3, the DNA is TGTGCCAGCAGCTTAAACAGAGCTAACGAAGCTTTCTTT. Amino acids: CASSLNRANEAFF.

V is TRBV2 and J is TRBJ2-5; D might be TRBD1 (6 bases). The germline V and J ends were trimmed by 6 bases and 5 bases, with 13 bases remaining between them. This CDR3 is 13 amino acids long. Germline CDR1 reads SNHLY; CDR2 reads FYNNEI. In DNA, the CDR3 is TGTGCCAGCAGAGACAGGACAGAGGAGACCCAGTACTTC. Translation: CASRDRTEETQYF.